The 7 T cell receptor beta chains reported below all come from one sample, sequenced in a study of technical replicates of blood from several donors (dated by TCRdb to 2017 to 2019). Library method: the immunoSEQ multiplex PCR assay. TCRdb retrieved this table from immuneACCESS and kept in-frame rearrangements only. Not all clones are present; in checked studies, unresolved V genes account for under half, and no reason is known for the remainder. The sample contains around 57,000 clones, about 96% of them found a single time. Approximately 0.19% of the sample is held by the ten biggest clonotypes. The sequencing sample was made of T cells isolated from PBMCs. These receptors came from a human donor in good health.

The chain is built from TRBV4-1 and TRBJ2-7, with D perhaps matching TRBD2 (5 bases). V was cut by 0 bases and J by 12 bases, with 12 bases left in between. Germline V gene lookup returns CDR1 MGHRA and CDR2 YSYEKL. The CDR3 spans 12 residues. The CDR3 bases are TGCGCCAGCAGCCAAGATATGGGGAGTTTGTACTTC. Encoded protein: CASSQDMGSLYF.

This clone was seen a single time. The rearrangement joins TRBV4-1 to TRBJ1-2; a possible D gene is TRBD1 (5 bases). CDR1 is MGHRA, CDR2 YSYEKL, per germline. The CDR3 totals 13 residues. Trimming left V 3 bases short and J 9 bases short, with 14 bases between. CDR3 DNA: TGCGCCAGCAGCCACGCGAACTTGGGGCGCTACACCTTC. Protein product: CASSHANLGRYTF.

This chain links TRBV11-2 with TRBJ2-7; D ambiguous. CDR1 SGHAT and CDR2 FQNNGV come from the germline V gene. The CDR3 spans 15 residues. Trimming removed 5 bases from V and 3 bases from J, with 17 bases in between. The CDR3 spells CASSPNPLVDYEQYF. For the CDR3, the DNA is TGTGCCAGCAGCCCTAACCCCCTAGTAGACTACGAGCAGTACTTC.

V and J are TRBV28 and TRBJ2-7; 7 bases match TRBD2. The V gene end was trimmed by 7 bases and the J gene end by 0 bases; junction bases not matched to a gene: 6. Germline assignment: CDR1 MDHEN and CDR2 SYDVKM. This CDR3 has 14 amino acids. CDR3 DNA sequence: TGTGCCAGCACCTTAGCGGGTCACTCCTACGAGCAGTACTTC. Its translation: CASTLAGHSYEQYF.

The chain links TRBV7-3 to TRBJ1-2; possible D gene TRBD1, 6 bases. Trimming stripped 1 base from V and 2 bases from J, with 17 bases between. This CDR3 spans 17 amino acids. Germline CDR1 is SGHTA and CDR2 is FQGTGA. CDR3: CASSLSGGGTRNYGYTF. The CDR3 DNA is TGTGCCAGCAGCTTAAGTGGGGGGGGGACAAGGAACTATGGCTACACCTTC.

The rearrangement joins TRBV4-1 to TRBJ1-6; D is uncertain. This CDR3 region has 14 residues. Between the trimmed V and J ends, which lost 2 bases and 6 bases, there was a span of 8 bases. The germline CDR1 and CDR2 sequences are MGHRA and YSYEKL. CDR3 sequence: CASSQNTINSPLHF. The CDR3 DNA reads TGCGCCAGCAGCCAAAACACAATTAATTCACCCCTCCACTTT.

The genes are TRBV7-9 and TRBJ2-1, with a weak D call TRBD1 (6 bases). The CDR3 consists of 14 residues. The V gene's germline CDR1 is SEHNR and CDR2 FQNEAQ (reference sequence). Trimming left V 9 bases short and J 5 bases short, with 17 bases between. CDR3 amino acids: CASYRVTGDNEQFF. CDR3 DNA sequence: TGTGCCAGTTACCGCGTGACAGGTGACAATGAGCAGTTCTTC.